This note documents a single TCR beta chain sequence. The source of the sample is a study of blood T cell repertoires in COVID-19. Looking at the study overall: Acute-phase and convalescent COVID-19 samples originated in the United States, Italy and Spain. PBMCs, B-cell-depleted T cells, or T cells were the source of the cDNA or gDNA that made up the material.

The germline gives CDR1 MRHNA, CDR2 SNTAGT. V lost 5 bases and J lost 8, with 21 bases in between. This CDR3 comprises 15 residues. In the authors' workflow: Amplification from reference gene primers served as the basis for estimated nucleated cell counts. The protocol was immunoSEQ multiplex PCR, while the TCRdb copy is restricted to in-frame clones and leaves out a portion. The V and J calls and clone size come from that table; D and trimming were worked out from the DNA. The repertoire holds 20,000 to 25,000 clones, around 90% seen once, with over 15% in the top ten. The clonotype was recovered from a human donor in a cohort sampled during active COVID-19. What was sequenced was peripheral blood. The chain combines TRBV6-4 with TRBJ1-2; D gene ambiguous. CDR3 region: CASSTSPGLLSGYTF. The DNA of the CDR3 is TGTGCCAGCAGTACCTCCCCCGGGTTACTAAGCGGCTACACCTTC.